These 2 T cell receptor beta chains share one sample of origin, sequenced in a study of PD-1 blockade in classical Hodgkin lymphoma (TCRdb year 2020). Read against the paper, the sample's time point label means: cycle 2 day 1 (C2D1) of nivolumab. Relapse after autologous stem cell transplantation had occurred in all trial patients, and cohorts A, B and C were distinguished by prior brentuximab vedotin exposure. Libraries were prepared through the immunoSEQ multiplex PCR assay. Sourced from immuneACCESS, this table was stored by TCRdb with only in-frame sequences that have V and J called. A share of the clones is absent; for the studies checked, an unresolved V gene accounts for under half, and the remainder has no known explanation. The sample includes tens of thousands of clones, with 88% observed a single time. Roughly 5% of the sample goes to the ten largest clones. Sequenced material: peripheral blood mononuclear cells (PBMCs), taken before the second cycle of nivolumab. The receptors stem from a human donor with classical Hodgkin lymphoma.

This rearrangement joins TRBV7-9 to TRBJ1-2; a possible D gene is TRBD1 (6 bases). The germline gives CDR1 SEHNR, CDR2 FQNEAQ (reference sequence). This CDR3 is built from 15 residues. The V and J ends lost 1 base and 8 bases respectively, with 17 bases between them. The CDR3 bases are TGTGCCAGCAGCTTAGAGCAGGGGCCCGAAGAGGGCTACACCTTC. Its protein is CASSLEQGPEEGYTF.

V usage is TRBV18 and J usage is TRBJ2-5; 9 bases map to TRBD2. The germline V gene encodes CDR1 KGHSH and CDR2 LQKENI. The CDR3 loop spans 15 amino acids. The ends lost 0 bases at V and 6 bases at J; junction bases unmatched: 5. CDR3 region: CASSPPGLAGQTQYF. CDR3 DNA: TGTGCCAGCTCACCACCGGGACTAGCCGGGCAGACCCAGTACTTC.